This T cell receptor beta chain comes out of a study of blood T cell repertoires in COVID-19. Study-level background: Sites across the United States, Italy and Spain contributed samples from acute and convalescent COVID-19. PBMCs, B-cell-depleted T cells, or T cells provided the cDNA or gDNA that made up the material.

Participants, roughly 18 to 90 years old, spanned approximately 25 US areas. Membership in each cohort depended on participant-reported clinical history. Clones were read by immunoSEQ multiplex PCR, and TCRdb kept only the in-frame ones, dropping some. The table lists over 150,000 clones, roughly 87% of them singletons. V dropped 5 bases and J dropped 7; count of bases not matched to a gene: 9. The CDR3 totals 15 residues. Germline V gene sequence: CDR1 SGHVS, CDR2 FNYEAQ. The chain recombines TRBV7-6 with TRBJ2-2; 8 nucleotides agree with TRBD1. The TCR comes from a woman aged 50 to 65 who had recovered from COVID-19. The specimen sequenced was PBMCs or T cells enriched from blood (not recorded which). DNA of the CDR3: TGTGCCAGCAGCCCCGGGACAGGAGCGAACGGGGAGCTGTTTTTT. It translates to CASSPGTGANGELFF.